The clone carrying this T cell receptor (beta chain) was seen more than once but under ten times. The data derive from a study of identical twins. TCRdb re-analysed the 5' RACE reads in MiXCR, keeping a single row per CDR3 protein. Here the sample spans 1,800,000 or so distinct CDR3 sequences, around a third being singletons. V trimming: 0 bases; J trimming: 5 bases; junction bases outside the gene matches: 8. Germline CDR1 SGHTA, CDR2 FQGNSA. The CDR3 sequence is 16 residues long. Sequenced material: cord blood. V gene TRBV7-2 combines with J gene TRBJ2-5; 8 bases are shared with TRBD1. The TCR sequence derives from a newborn girl in good health. CDR3 sequence (DNA): TGTGCCAGCAGCTTAGCCCCCAGGGGGCTAGCGGAGACCCAGTACTTC. Its translation is CASSLAPRGLAETQYF.